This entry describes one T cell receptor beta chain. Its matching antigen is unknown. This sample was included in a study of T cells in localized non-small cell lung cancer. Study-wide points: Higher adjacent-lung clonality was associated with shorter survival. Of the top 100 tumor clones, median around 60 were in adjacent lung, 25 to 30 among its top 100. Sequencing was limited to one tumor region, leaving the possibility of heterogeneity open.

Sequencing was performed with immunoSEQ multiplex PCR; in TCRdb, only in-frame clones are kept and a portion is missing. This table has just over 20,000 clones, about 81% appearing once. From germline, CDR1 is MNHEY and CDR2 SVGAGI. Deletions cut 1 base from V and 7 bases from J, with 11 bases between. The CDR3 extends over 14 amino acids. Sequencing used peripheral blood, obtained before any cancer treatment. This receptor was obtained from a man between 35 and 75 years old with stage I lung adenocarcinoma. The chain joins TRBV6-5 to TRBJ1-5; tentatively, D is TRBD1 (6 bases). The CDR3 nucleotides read TGTGCCAGCAGTTACTATCAGGGGCACCAGCCCCAGCATTTT. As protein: CASSYYQGHQPQHF.